These 10 T cell receptor beta chains were sequenced from one sample in a study of metastatic and nonmetastatic thyroid tumors. TCRdb redid the clone calls on the PCR reads using MiXCR. The data hold tens of thousands of clones, with 20% observed a single time. The entire patient cohort was treatment-naive prior to thyroid surgery. What was sequenced was adjacent normal tissue. These receptors were collected from a female donor with papillary thyroid cancer or a benign thyroid nodule (not recorded which). Some clones in this sample may be carry-over from other donors' samples.

The table lists this clone with many counts. The rearrangement links TRBV18 to TRBJ1-5, with D unclear. Germline-derived CDR1 and CDR2 are KGHSH and LQKENI. The CDR3 runs 15 residues. V was trimmed by 2 bases and J by 6 bases, leaving 14 bases between them. The CDR3 DNA reads as TGTGCCAGCTCACCAGTAGGAGGGTTCGGTCAGCCCCAGCATTTT. Translating it yields CASSPVGGFGQPQHF.

In its sample, this clone ranks as medium-sized (0.01 to 0.1%). This sequence joins TRBV28 and TRBJ2-2; 8 nucleotides line up with TRBD2. Germline CDR1 reads MDHEN; CDR2 reads SYDVKM. The CDR3 consists of 15 residues. Trimming at V came to 7 bases and at J to 7 bases, leaving 11 bases not matched to a gene. CDR3 bases: TGTGCCAGCAACGGTGGGTCGGGGACTAGCGGGGAGCTGTTTTTT. Residues: CASNGGSGTSGELFF.

In the case of this clone: An end of the junction differs from the germline gene, which may be a read error. The DNA of the CDR3 is TGTGCCGGCAGCTCCGACGGGTTAACTAGCTACGAGCAGTACTTC. Its protein is CAGSSDGLTSYEQYF. The V gene is TRBV7-8, the J gene TRBJ2-7, with D perhaps matching TRBD2 (5 bases). This CDR3 spans 15 amino acids. CDR1 SGHVS and CDR2 FQNEAQ come from the germline V gene.

This clone was seen ten or more times. CDR3 residues: CASSVGGAGSDTQYF. The CDR3 DNA reads as TGTGCCAGCAGCGTAGGTGGGGCTGGGTCAGATACGCAGTATTTT. The chain couples TRBV9 to TRBJ2-3; D possibly corresponds to TRBD1 (5 bases). CDR1 and CDR2 (germline): SGDLS, YYNGEE. Trimming left V 0 bases short and J 4 bases short, with 12 bases between. This CDR3 spans 15 amino acids.

This clone has only a few counts. V gene TRBV27 combines with J gene TRBJ2-7, with D perhaps TRBD2 (5 bases). Germline V CDR1 and CDR2: MNHEY, SMNVEV (reference sequence). Trimming stripped 1 base from V and 12 bases from J, with 19 bases between. This CDR3 is built from 14 residues. The CDR3 spells CASSLLGLAYKRYF. CDR3 DNA sequence: TGTGCCAGCAGTTTATTGGGTCTAGCCTACAAGCGGTACTTC.

In its sample, this clone was seen many times. The chain uses TRBV28 and TRBJ2-3, with D perhaps TRBD1 or TRBD2 (5 bases each). CDR1 is MDHEN, CDR2 SYDVKM, per germline. V lost 6 bases and J 1 base, leaving 14 bases between the germline ends. This CDR3 has 15 amino acids. CDR3 protein: CASRSGGTRTDTQYF. CDR3 bases: TGTGCCAGCAGATCTGGGGGAACTCGCACAGATACGCAGTATTTT.

Concerning this clone: It is likely a read error, because the conserved phenylalanine at the end of the CDR3 is missing. This rearrangement joins TRBV27 to TRBJ2-7; D possibly corresponds to TRBD2 (6 bases). V was trimmed by 11 bases and J by 3 bases, leaving 17 bases between them. From germline, CDR1 is MNHEY and CDR2 SMNVEV (reference sequence). The CDR3 extends over 13 amino acids. This CDR3 reads CAGGEGQNYEQYS. In DNA, the CDR3 is TGTGCCGGCGGGGAAGGGCAGAACTACGAGCAGTACTCC.

This clone was seen repeatedly, ten times or more. The chain uses TRBV4-1 and TRBJ2-2, with 7 bases lining up with TRBD2. The CDR3 extends over 16 amino acids. The germline CDR1 and CDR2 sequences are MGHRA and YSYEKL. Unmatched junction bases numbered 5, after V lost 4 bases and J lost 0 bases. The CDR3 protein is CASSLLASSNTGELFF. The CDR3 DNA sequence: TGCGCCAGCAGCCTACTAGCGTCCTCGAACACCGGGGAGCTGTTTTTT.

This clone appeared many times. V gene TRBV13 combines with J gene TRBJ2-7, with TRBD2 matching 9 bases. CDR1 and CDR2 (germline): PRHDT, FYEKMQ (reference sequence). The J segment lost 4 bases and the V segment lost 6 bases, leaving 13 bases of the junction unmatched. The CDR3 has 16 amino acids. CDR3 sequence: CASSERAGLAEYEQYF. CDR3 coding DNA: TGTGCCAGCAGTGAAAGAGCGGGACTAGCCGAATACGAGCAGTACTTC.

Only a few counts were recorded for this clone. A read error is likely, as this CDR3 ends without the conserved phenylalanine or tryptophan. The chain employs TRBV2 and TRBJ1-1, with TRBD1 as a possible D gene (6 bases). The CDR3 is 13 residues long. Germline CDR1 is SNHLY and CDR2 is FYNNEI. Deletions cut 7 bases from V and 4 bases from J, with 13 bases between. The CDR3 bases are TGTGCCAGCACACAGGGTGAGGGCACTGAAGCTTTCCTT. Encoded protein: CASTQGEGTEAFL.